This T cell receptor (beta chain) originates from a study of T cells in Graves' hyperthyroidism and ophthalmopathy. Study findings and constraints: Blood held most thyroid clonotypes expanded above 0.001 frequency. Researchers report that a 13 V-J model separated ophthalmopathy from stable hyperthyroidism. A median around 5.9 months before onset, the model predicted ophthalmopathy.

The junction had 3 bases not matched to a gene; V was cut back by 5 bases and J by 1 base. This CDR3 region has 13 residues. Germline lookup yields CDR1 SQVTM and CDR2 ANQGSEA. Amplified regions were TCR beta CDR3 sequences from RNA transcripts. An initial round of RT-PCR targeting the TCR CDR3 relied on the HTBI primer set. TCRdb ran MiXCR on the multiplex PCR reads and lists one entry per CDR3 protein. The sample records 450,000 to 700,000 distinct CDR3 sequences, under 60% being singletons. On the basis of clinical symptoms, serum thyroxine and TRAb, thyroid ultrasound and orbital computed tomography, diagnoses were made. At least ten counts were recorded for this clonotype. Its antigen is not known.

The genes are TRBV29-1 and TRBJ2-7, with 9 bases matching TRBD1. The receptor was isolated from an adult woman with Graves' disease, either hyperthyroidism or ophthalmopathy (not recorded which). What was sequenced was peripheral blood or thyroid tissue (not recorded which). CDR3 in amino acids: CSVPGQGSYEQYF. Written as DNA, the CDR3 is TGCAGCGTTCCGGGACAGGGTTCCTACGAGCAGTACTTC.